Listed below are T cell receptor beta chains from one sample, sequenced in a study of blood T cell repertoires in COVID-19. Here immunoSEQ multiplex PCR was the method, and the copy in TCRdb shows in-frame clones only, minus some. The table lists around 280,000 clones, around four fifths of them singletons. Sample: peripheral blood. Source of these receptors: a woman between 45 and 65 years old with active or convalescent COVID-19. Each CDR3 is given with its conserved first and last residue. The order of the fields is J gene, V gene, CDR3 protein.

J: TRBJ2-3; V: TRBV19; CDR3: CASTEGGGYTQYF
J: TRBJ2-1; V: TRBV5-6; CDR3: CASSFRLAGDNEQFF
J: TRBJ2-5; V: TRBV28; CDR3: CASSASGGQETQYF
J: TRBJ2-7; V: TRBV5-1; CDR3: CASSLEAAPYEQYF
J: TRBJ2-1; V: TRBV29-1; CDR3: CSVAAREDDEQFF
J: TRBJ1-3; V: TRBV21-1; CDR3: CASSKKGHIKGDTIYF
J: TRBJ2-1; V: TRBV19; CDR3: CASSILTAGNNEQFF
J: TRBJ1-1; V: TRBV18; CDR3: CASSSNAGTEAFF
J: TRBJ2-7; V: TRBV10-3; CDR3: CAISGTGGEQYF
J: TRBJ1-5; V: TRBV19; CDR3: CASSILVSNQPQHF
J: TRBJ2-1; V: TRBV24-1; CDR3: CATSDSDRGRDEQFF
J: TRBJ2-7; V: TRBV7-8; CDR3: CASSLPAADEQYF
J: TRBJ2-7; V: TRBV19; CDR3: CASSLQGTVSYEQYF
J: TRBJ2-3; V: TRBV2; CDR3: CASREGDTQYF
J: TRBJ2-3; V: TRBV3-1/TRBV3-2; CDR3: CASSQRSSGDTQYF
J: TRBJ1-2; V: TRBV28; CDR3: CASSLQINYGYTF
J: TRBJ2-5; V: TRBV30; CDR3: CAWSLGTSGTETQYF
J: TRBJ2-7; V: TRBV27; CDR3: CASRGPGSSYEQYF
J: TRBJ2-7; V: TRBV5-1; CDR3: CASTEPGLAGSEQYF
J: TRBJ2-5; V: TRBV13; CDR3: CASNRGQGAQETQYF
J: TRBJ1-2; V: TRBV28; CDR3: CASSSPGQGQNYGYTF
J: TRBJ2-5; V: TRBV5-1; CDR3: CASSRGAGIQETQYF
J: TRBJ1-4; V: TRBV27; CDR3: CASSLKLQGGNEKLFF
J: TRBJ2-1; V: TRBV5-6; CDR3: CASSLVRAIEQFF
J: TRBJ1-6; V: TRBV10-3; CDR3: CAISGQGTKSPLHF